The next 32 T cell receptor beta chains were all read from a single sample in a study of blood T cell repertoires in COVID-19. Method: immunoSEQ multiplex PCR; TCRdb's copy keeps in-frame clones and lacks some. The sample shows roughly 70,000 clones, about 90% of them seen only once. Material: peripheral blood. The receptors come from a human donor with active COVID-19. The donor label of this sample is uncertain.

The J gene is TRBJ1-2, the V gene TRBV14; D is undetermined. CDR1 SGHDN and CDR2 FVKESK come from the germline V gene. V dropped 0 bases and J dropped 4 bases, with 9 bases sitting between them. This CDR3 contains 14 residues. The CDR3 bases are TGTGCCAGCAGCCAAGATGGAAGGAGCTATGGCTACACCTTC. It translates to CASSQDGRSYGYTF.

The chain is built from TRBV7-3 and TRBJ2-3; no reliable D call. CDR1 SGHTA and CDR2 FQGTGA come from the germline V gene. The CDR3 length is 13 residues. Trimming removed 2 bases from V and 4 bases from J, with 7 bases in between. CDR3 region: CASSLDSADTQYF. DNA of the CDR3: TGTGCCAGCAGCTTAGATTCGGCAGATACGCAGTATTTT.

As DNA, the CDR3 is TGTGCCAGCAGCTTAGCGCGGAGACTAGCTCCCAAAAACATTCAGTACTTC. Its protein is CASSLARRLAPKNIQYF. This sequence joins TRBV7-8 and TRBJ2-4; 7 bases map to TRBD2. Germline CDR1 and CDR2: SGHVS and FQNEAQ. The V and J ends lost 0 bases and 2 bases, in that order; junction bases with no gene match: 7. There are 17 residues in the CDR3.

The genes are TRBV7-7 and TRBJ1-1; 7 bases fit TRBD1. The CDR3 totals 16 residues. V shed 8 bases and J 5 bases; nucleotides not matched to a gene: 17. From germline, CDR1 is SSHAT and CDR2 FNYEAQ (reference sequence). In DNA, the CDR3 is TGTGCCAGCTCTCCCTATGAGCAGGGGGTAGGAACTGAAGCTTTCTTT. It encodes CASSPYEQGVGTEAFF.

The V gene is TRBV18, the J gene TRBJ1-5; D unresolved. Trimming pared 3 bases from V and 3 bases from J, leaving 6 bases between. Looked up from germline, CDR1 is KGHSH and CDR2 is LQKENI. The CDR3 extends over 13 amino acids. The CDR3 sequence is CASSPASNQPQHF. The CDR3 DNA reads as TGTGCCAGCTCACCGGCATCCAATCAGCCCCAGCATTTT.

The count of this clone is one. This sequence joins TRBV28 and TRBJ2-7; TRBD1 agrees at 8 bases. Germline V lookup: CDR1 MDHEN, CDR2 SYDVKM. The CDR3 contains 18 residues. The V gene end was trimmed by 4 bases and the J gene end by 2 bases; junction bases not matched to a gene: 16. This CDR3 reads CASSSQTGVRFATYEQYF. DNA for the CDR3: TGTGCCAGCAGTTCCCAGACAGGGGTACGCTTTGCGACCTACGAGCAGTACTTC.

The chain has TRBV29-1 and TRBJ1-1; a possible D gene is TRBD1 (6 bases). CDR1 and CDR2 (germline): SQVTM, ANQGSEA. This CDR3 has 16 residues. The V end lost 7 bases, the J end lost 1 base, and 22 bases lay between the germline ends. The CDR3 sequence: CSAGDKLYSRNTEAFF. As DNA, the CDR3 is TGCAGCGCCGGGGACAAGCTATACTCCAGGAACACTGAAGCTTTCTTT. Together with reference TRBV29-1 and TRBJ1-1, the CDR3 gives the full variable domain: SAVISQKPSRDICQRGTSLTIQCQVDSQVTMMFWYRQQPGQSLTLIATANQGSEATYESGFVIDKFPISRPNLTFSTLTVSNMSPEDSSIYLCSAGDKLYSRNTEAFFGQGTRLTVV.

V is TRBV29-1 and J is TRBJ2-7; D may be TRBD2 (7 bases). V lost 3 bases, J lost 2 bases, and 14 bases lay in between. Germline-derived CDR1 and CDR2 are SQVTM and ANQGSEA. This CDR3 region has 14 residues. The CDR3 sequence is CSVDLGEGAYEQYF. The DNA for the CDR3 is TGCAGCGTTGATTTGGGGGAGGGGGCCTACGAGCAGTACTTC.

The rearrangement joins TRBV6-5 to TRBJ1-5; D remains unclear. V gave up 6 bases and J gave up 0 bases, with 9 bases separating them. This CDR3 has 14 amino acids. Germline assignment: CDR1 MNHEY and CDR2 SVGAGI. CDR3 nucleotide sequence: TGTGCCAGCAGGGGCATTTATAGCAATCAGCCCCAGCATTTT. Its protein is CASRGIYSNQPQHF.

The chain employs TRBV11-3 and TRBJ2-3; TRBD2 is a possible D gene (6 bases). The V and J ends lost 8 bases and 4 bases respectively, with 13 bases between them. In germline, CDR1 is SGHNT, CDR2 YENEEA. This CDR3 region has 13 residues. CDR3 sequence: CASGQGGADTQYF. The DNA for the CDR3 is TGTGCCAGCGGGCAGGGAGGAGCAGATACGCAGTATTTT.

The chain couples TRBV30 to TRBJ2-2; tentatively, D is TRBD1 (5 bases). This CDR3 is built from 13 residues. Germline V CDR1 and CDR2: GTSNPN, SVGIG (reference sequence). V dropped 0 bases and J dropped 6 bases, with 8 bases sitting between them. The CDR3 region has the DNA TGTGCCTGGAGTGTAAGGGGCGCCGGGGAGCTGTTTTTT. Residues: CAWSVRGAGELFF.

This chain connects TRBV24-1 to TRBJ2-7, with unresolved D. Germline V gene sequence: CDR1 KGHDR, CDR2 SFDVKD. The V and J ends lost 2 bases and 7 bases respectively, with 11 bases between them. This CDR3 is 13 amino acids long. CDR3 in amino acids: CATSDSGLGEQYF. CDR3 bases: TGTGCCACCAGTGATTCAGGTCTTGGGGAGCAGTACTTC.

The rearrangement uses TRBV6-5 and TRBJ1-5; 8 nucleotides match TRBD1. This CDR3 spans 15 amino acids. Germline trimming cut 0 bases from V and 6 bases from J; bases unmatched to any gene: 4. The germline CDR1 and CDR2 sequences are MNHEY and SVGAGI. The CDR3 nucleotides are TGTGCCAGCAGTTACTCAGGACAGGGAAGTCAGCCCCAGCATTTT. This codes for CASSYSGQGSQPQHF.

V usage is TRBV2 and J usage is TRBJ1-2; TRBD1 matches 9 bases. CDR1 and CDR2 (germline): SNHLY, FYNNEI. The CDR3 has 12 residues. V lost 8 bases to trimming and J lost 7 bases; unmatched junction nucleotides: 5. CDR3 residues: CASGQGSFGYTF. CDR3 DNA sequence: TGTGCCAGCGGACAGGGGTCGTTTGGCTACACCTTC.

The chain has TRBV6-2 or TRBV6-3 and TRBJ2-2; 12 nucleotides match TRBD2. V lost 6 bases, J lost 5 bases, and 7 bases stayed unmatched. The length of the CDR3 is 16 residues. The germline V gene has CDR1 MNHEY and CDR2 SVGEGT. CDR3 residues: CASSQTSGSYTGELFF. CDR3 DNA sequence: TGTGCCAGCAGCCAGACTAGCGGGAGTTATACCGGGGAGCTGTTTTTT.

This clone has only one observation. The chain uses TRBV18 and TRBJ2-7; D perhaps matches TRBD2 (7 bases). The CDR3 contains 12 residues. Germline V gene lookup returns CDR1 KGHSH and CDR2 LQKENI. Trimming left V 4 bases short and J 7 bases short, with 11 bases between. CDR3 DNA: TGTGCCAGCTCACAAAAGGGGGGGGAGCAGTACTTC. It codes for CASSQKGGEQYF.

The CDR3 nucleotides are TGTGCCAGCGGCCCGTCTCCCTTGGGAGGAGAGCAGTACTTC. It codes for CASGPSPLGGEQYF. V is TRBV7-9 and J is TRBJ2-7; D might be TRBD2 (6 bases). Germline V gene data show CDR1 as SEHNR and CDR2 as FQNEAQ (reference sequence). V lost 8 bases, J lost 7 bases, and 21 bases lay in between. The CDR3 has 14 residues.

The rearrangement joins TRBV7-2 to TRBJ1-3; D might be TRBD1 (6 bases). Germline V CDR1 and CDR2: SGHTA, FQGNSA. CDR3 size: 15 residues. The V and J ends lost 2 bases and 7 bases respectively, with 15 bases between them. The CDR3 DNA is TGTGCCAGCAGCTTACGGGCAGGGGTCATGAACACCATATATTTT. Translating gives CASSLRAGVMNTIYF.

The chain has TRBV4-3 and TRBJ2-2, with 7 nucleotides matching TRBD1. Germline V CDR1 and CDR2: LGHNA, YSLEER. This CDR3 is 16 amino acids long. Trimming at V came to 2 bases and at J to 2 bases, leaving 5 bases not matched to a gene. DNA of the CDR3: TGCGCCAGCAGCCAAAAGGGACAGACAAACACCGGGGAGCTGTTTTTT. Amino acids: CASSQKGQTNTGELFF.

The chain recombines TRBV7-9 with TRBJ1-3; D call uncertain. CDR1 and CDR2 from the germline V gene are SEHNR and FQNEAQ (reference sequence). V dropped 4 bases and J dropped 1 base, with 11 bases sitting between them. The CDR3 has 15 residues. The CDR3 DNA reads TGTGCCAGCAGCTCGCCAACAGTGTCTGGAAACACCATATATTTT. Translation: CASSSPTVSGNTIYF. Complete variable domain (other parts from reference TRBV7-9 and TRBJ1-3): DTGVSQNPRHKITKRGQNVTFRCDPISEHNRLYWYRQTLGQGPEFLTYFQNEAQLEKSRLLSDRFSAERPKGSFSTLEIQRTEQGDSAMYLCASSSPTVSGNTIYFGEGSWLTVV.

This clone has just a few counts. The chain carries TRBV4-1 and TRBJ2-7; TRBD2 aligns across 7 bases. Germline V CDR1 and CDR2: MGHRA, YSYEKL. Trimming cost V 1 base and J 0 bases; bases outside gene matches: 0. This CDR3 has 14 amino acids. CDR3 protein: CASSQGGGSYEQYF. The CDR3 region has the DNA TGCGCCAGCAGCCAAGGGGGGGGCTCCTACGAGCAGTACTTC.

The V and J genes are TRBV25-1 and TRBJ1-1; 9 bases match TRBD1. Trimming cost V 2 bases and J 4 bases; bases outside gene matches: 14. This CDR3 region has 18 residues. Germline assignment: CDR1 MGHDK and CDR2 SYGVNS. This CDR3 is CASSERGRTGDQSTEAFF. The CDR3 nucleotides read TGTGCCAGCAGTGAAAGGGGGAGGACAGGGGACCAAAGCACTGAAGCTTTCTTT.

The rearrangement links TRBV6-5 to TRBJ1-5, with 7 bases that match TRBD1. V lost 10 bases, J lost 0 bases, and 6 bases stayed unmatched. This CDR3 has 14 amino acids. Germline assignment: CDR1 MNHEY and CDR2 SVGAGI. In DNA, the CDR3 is TGTGCCACCAGGACAGGAGGTAGCAATCAGCCCCAGCATTTT. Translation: CATRTGGSNQPQHF.

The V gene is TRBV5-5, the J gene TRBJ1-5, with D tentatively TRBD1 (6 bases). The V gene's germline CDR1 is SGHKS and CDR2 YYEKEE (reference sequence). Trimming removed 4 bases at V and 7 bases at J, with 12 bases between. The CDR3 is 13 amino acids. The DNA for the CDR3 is TGTGCCAGCAGCCCTAGGGGGGGACAGCCCCAGCATTTT. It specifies CASSPRGGQPQHF. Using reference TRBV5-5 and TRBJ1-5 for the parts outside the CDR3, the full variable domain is DAGVTQSPTHLIKTRGQQVTLRCSPISGHKSVSWYQQVLGQGPQFIFQYYEKEERGRGNFPDRFSARQFPNYSSELNVNALLLGDSALYLCASSPRGGQPQHFGDGTRLSIL.

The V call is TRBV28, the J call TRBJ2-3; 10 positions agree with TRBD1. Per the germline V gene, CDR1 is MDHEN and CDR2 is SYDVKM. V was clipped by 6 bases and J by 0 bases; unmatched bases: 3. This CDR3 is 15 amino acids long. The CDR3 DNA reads TGTGCCAGCAGCCGACAGGGGGCAAGCACAGATACGCAGTATTTT. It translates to CASSRQGASTDTQYF.

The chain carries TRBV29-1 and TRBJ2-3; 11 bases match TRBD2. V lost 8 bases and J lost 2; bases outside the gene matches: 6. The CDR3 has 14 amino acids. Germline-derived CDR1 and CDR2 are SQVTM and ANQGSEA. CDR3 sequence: CSTRLAGSTDTQYF. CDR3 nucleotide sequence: TGCAGCACCCGACTAGCGGGATCCACAGATACGCAGTATTTT.

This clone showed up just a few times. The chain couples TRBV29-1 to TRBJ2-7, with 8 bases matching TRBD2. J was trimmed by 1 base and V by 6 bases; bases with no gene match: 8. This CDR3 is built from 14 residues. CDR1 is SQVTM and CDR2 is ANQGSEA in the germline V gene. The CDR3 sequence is CSVESVAGSYEQYF. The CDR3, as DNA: TGCAGCGTCGAGTCGGTAGCGGGGTCCTACGAGCAGTACTTC.

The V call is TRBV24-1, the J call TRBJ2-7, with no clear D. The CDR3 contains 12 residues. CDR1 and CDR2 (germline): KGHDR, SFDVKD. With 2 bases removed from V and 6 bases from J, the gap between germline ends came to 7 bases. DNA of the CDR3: TGTGCCACCAGTGATTCCAGATCCGAGCAGTACTTC. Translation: CATSDSRSEQYF.

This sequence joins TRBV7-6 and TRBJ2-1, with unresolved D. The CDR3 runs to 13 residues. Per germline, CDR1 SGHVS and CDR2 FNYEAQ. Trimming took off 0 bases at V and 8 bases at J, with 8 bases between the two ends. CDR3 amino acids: CASSLAAMDEQFF. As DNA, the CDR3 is TGTGCCAGCAGCTTAGCAGCCATGGATGAGCAGTTCTTC. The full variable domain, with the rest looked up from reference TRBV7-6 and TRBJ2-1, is GAGVSQSPRYKVTKRGQDVALRCDPISGHVSLYWYRQALGQGPEFLTYFNYEAQQDKSGLPNDRFSAERPEGSISTLTIQRTEQRDSAMYRCASSLAAMDEQFFGPGTRLTVL.

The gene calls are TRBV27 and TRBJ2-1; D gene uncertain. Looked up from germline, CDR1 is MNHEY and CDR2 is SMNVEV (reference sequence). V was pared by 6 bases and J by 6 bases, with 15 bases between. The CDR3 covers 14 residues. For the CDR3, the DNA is TGTGCCAGCAGCCTCCAGTCCTGGGCCAATGAGCAGTTCTTC. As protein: CASSLQSWANEQFF.

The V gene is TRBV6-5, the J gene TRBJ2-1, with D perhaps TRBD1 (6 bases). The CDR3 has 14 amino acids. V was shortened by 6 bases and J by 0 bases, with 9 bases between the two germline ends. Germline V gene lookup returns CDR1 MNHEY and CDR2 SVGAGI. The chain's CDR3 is CASRGQPSYNEQFF. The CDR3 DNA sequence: TGTGCCAGCAGGGGACAACCCTCCTACAATGAGCAGTTCTTC.

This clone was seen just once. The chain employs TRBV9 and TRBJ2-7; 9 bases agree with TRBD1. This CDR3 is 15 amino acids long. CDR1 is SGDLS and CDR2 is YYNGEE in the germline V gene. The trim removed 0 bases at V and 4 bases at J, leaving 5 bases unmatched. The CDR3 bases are TGTGCCAGCAGCGTAGCTACGGGGACAGGGTACGAGCAGTACTTC. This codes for CASSVATGTGYEQYF.